This TCR beta chain was captured by sequencing in a study of T cell responses to AZD1222 COVID-19 vaccine. Study overall: Second doses at about 4 or about 12 weeks were pooled.

The CDR3 loop spans 14 amino acids. J was trimmed by 7 bases and V by 4 bases; bases with no gene match: 5. Germline V lookup: CDR1 SGHRS, CDR2 YFSETQ. With respect to this clone: Its antigen is unknown.

The data were produced by immunoSEQ multiplex PCR, yet TCRdb's version contains in-frame clones alone and is incomplete. The sample has under 75,000 clones, 87% seen once; the top ten hold 17%. Overall study results and limits: Seropositive at baseline were only 5 or 6 AZD1222 recipients.

The V and J genes are TRBV5-1 and TRBJ1-6; 7 nucleotides align to TRBD1. Material: peripheral blood, obtained on day 0 of AZD1222 vaccination. The receptor's source is an adult in good health. DNA of the CDR3: TGCGCCAGCAGCGATCGGACAGGAAATTCACCCCTCCACTTT. Its translation is CASSDRTGNSPLHF. Full variable domain (remainder filled in from reference TRBV5-1 and TRBJ1-6): KAGVTQTPRYLIKTRGQQVTLSCSPISGHRSVSWYQQTPGQGLQFLFEYFSETQRNKGNFPGRFSGRQFSNSRSEMNVSTLELGDSALYLCASSDRTGNSPLHFGNGTRLTVT.